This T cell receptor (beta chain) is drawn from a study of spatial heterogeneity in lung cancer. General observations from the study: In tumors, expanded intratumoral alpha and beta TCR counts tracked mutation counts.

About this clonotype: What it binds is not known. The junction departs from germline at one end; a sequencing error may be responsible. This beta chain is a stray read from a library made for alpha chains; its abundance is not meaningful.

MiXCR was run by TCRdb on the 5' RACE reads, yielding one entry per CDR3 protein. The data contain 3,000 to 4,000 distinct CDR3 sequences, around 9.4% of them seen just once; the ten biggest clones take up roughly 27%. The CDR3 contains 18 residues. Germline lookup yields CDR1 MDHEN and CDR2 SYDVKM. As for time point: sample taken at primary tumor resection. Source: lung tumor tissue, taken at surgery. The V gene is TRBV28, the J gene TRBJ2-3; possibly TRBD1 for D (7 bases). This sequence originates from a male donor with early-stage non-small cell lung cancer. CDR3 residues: CASSIPPGGRRSTDTKYF. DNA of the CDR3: TGTGCCAGCAGTATACCCCCAGGGGGGAGAAGGAGCACAGATACGAAGTATTTT.